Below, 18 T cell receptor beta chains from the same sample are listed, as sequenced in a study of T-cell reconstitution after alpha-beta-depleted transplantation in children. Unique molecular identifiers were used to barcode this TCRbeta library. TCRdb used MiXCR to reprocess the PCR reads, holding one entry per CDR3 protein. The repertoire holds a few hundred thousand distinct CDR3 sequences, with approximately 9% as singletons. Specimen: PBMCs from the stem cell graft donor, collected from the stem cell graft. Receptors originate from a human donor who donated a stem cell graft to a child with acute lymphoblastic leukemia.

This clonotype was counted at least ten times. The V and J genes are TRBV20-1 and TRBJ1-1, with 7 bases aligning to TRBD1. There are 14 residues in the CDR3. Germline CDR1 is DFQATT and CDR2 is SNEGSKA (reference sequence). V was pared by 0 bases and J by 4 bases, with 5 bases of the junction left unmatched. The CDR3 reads CSARELRGFTEAFF. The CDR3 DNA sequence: TGCAGTGCTAGAGAGCTCAGGGGGTTCACTGAAGCTTTCTTT.

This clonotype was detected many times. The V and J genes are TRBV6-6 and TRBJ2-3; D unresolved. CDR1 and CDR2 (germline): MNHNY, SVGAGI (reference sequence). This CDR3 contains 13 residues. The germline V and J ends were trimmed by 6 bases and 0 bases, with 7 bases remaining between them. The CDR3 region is CASRSGSTDTQYF. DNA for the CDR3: TGTGCCAGCAGATCCGGAAGCACAGATACGCAGTATTTT.

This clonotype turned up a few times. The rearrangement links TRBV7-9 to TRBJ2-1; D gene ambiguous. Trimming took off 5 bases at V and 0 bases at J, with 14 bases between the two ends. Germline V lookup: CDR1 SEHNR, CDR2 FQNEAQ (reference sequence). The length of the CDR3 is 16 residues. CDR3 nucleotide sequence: TGTGCCAGCAGCGTCCCCAGGCCGAGCTCCTACAATGAGCAGTTCTTC. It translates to CASSVPRPSSYNEQFF.

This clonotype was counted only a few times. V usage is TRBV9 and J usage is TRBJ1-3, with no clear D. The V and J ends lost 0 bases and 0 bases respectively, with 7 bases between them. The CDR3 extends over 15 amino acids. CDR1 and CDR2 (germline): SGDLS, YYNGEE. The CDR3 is CASSVGVSSGNTIYF. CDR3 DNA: TGTGCCAGCAGCGTAGGTGTGAGCTCTGGAAACACCATATATTTT. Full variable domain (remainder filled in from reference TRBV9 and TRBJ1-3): DSGVTQTPKHLITATGQRVTLRCSPRSGDLSVYWYQQSLDQGLQFLIQYYNGEERAKGNILERFSAQQFPDLHSELNLSSLELGDSALYFCASSVGVSSGNTIYFGEGSWLTVV.

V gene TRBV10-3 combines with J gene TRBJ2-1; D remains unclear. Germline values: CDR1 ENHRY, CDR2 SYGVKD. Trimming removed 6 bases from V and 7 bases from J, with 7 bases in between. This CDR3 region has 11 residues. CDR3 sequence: CAIRAGNEQFF. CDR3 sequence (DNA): TGTGCCATCAGGGCTGGGAATGAGCAGTTCTTC.

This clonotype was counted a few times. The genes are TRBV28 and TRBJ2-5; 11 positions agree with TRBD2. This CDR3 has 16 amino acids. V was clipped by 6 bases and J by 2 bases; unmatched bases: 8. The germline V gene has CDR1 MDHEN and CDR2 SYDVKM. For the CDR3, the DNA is TGTGCCAGCAGCCAATTAGCGGGGGGGCTACAAGAGACCCAGTACTTC. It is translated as CASSQLAGGLQETQYF.

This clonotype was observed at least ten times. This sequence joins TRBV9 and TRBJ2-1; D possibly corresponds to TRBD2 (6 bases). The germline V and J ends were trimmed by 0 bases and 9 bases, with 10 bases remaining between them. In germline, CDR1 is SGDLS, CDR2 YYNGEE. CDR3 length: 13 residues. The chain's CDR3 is CASSVGVEGEQFF. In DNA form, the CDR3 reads TGTGCCAGCAGCGTAGGGGTGGAGGGTGAGCAGTTCTTC.

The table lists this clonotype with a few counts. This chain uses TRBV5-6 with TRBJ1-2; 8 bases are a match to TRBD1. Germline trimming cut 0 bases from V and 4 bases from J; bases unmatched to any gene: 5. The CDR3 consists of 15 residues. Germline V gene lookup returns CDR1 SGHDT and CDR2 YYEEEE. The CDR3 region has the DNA TGTGCCAGCAGCTTGGTTACAGGGGGTGGCTATGGCTACACCTTC. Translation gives CASSLVTGGGYGYTF.

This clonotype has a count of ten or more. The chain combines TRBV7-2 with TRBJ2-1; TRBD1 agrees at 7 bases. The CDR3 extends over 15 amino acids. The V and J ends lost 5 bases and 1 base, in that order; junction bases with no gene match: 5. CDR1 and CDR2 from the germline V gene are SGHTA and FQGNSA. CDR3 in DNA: TGTGCCAGCAGCCCCCGGACAGGTTCCTACAATGAGCAGTTCTTC. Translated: CASSPRTGSYNEQFF.

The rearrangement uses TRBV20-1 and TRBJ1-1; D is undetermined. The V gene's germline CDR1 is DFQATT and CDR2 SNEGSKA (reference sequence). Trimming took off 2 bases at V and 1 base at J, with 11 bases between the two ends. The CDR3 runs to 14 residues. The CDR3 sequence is CSARREGPNTEAFF. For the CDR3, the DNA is TGCAGTGCTAGACGGGAAGGGCCGAACACTGAAGCTTTCTTT.

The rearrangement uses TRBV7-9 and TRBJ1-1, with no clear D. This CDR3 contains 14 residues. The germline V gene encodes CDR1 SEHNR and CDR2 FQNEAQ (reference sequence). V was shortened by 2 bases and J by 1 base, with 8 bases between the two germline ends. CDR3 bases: TGTGCCAGCAGCTTAAGACTTTCGAACACTGAAGCTTTCTTT. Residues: CASSLRLSNTEAFF.

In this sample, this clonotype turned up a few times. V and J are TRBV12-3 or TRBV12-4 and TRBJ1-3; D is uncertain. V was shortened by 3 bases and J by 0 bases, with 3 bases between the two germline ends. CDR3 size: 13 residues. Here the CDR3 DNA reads TGTGCCAGCAGTTTTGCCTCTGGAAACACCATATATTTT. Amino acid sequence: CASSFASGNTIYF.

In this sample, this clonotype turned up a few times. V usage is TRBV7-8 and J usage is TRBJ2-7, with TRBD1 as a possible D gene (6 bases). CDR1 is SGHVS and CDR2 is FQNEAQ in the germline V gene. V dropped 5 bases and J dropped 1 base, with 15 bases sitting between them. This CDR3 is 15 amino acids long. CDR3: CASSGTGTRSYEQYF. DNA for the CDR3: TGTGCCAGCAGCGGCACCGGGACAAGGTCCTACGAGCAGTACTTC. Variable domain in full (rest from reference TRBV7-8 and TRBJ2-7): GAGVSQSPRYKVAKRGQDVALRCDPISGHVSLFWYQQALGQGPEFLTYFQNEAQLDKSGLPSDRFFAERPEGSVSTLKIQRTQQEDSAVYLCASSGTGTRSYEQYFGPGTRLTVT.

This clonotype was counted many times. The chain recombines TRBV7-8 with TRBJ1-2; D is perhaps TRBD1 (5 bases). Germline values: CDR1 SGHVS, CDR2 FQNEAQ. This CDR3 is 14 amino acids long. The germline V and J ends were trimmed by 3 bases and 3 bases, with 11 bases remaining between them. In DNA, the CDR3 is TGTGCCAGCAGCTTCGGCATGGGGGACTATGGCTACACCTTC. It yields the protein CASSFGMGDYGYTF.

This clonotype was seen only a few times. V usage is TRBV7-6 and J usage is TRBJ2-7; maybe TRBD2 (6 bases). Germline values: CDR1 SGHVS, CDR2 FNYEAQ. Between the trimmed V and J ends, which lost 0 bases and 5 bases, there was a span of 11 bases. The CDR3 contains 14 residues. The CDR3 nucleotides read TGTGCCAGCAGCTTAGCGGAGGGGCCCCACGAGCAGTACTTC. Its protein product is CASSLAEGPHEQYF.

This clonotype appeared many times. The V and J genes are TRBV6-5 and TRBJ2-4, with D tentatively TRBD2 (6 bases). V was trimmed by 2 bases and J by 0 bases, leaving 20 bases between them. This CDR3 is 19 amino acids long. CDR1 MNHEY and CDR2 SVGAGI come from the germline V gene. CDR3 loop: CASSYGWGDPSLAKNIQYF. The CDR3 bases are TGTGCCAGCAGTTACGGGTGGGGGGACCCTTCATTAGCCAAAAACATTCAGTACTTC.

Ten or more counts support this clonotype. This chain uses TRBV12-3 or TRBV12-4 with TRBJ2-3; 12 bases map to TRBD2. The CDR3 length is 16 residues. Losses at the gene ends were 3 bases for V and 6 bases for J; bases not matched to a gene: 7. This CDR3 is CASSFPSGGAKDTQYF. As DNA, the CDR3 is TGTGCCAGCAGTTTCCCTAGCGGGGGGGCCAAGGATACGCAGTATTTT.

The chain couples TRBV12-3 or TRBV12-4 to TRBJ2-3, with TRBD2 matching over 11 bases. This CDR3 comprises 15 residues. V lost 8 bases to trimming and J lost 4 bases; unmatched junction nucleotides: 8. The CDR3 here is CASGQTSGVADTQYF. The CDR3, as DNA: TGTGCCAGCGGCCAGACTAGCGGGGTAGCAGATACGCAGTATTTT.